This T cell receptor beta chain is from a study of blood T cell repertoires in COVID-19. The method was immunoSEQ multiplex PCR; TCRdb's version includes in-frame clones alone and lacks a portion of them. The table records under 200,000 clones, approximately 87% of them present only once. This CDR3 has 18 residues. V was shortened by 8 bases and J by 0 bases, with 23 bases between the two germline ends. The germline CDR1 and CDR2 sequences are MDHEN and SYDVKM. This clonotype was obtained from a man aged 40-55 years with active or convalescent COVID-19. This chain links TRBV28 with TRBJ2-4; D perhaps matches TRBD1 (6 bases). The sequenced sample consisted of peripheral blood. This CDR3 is CASGALTGSGVAKNIQYF. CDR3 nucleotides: TGTGCCAGCGGGGCCTTAACAGGGAGTGGAGTAGCCAAAAACATTCAGTACTTC.